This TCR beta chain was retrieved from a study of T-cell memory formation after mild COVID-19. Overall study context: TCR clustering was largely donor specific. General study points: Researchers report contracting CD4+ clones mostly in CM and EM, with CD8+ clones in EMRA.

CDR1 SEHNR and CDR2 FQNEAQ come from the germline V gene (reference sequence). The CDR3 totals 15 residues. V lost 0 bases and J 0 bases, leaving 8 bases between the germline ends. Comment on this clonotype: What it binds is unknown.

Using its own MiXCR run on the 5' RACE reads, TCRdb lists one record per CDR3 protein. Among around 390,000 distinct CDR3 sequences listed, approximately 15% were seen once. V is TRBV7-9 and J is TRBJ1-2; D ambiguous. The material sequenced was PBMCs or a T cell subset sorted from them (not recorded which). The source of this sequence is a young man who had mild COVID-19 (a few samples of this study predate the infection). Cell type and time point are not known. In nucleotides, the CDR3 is TGTGCCAGCAGCTTAGCGCCCACGGCTAACTATGGCTACACCTTC. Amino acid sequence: CASSLAPTANYGYTF.